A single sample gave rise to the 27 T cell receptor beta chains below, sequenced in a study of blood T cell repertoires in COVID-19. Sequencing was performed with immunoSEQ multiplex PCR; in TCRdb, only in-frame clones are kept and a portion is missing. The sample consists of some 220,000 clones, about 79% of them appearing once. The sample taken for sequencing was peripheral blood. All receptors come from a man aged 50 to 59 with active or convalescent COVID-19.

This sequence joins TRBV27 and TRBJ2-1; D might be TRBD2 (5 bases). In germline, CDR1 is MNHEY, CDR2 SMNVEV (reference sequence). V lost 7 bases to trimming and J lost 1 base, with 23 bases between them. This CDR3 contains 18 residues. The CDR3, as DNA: TGTGCCAGCATCTTACCCCACCCTACGGGGTTATCCTACAATGAGCAGTTCTTC. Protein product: CASILPHPTGLSYNEQFF.

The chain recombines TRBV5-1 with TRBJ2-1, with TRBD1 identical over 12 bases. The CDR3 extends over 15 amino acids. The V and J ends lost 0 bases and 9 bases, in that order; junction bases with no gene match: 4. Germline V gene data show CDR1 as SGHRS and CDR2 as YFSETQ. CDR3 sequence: CASSLGGQGAGEQFF. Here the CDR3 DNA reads TGCGCCAGCAGCTTGGGGGGACAGGGGGCCGGTGAGCAGTTCTTC.

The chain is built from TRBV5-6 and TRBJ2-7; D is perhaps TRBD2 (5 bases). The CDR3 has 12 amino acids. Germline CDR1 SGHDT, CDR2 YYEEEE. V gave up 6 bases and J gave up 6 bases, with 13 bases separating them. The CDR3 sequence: CASTSLGGEQYF. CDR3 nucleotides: TGTGCCAGCACCTCACTAGGAGGCGAGCAGTACTTC.

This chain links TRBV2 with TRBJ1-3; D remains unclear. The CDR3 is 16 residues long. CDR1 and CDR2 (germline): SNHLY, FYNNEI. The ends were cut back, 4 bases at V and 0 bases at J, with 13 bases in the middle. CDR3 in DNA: TGTGCCAGCAGTGTAAACAGTTACTTCTCTGGAAACACCATATATTTT. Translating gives CASSVNSYFSGNTIYF.

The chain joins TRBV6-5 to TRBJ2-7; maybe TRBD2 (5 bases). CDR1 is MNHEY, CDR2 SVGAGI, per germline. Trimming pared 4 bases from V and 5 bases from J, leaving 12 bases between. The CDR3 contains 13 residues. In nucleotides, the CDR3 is TGTGCCAGCAGTTCCTCCCCCGGGGACGAGCAGTACGTC. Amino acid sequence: CASSSSPGDEQYV.

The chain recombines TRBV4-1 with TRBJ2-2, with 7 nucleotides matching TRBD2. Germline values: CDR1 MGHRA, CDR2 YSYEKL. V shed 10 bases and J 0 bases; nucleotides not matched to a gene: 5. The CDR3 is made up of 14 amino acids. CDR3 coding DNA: TGCGCCACCGCCGGACTAGCGAACACCGGGGAGCTGTTTTTT. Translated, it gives CATAGLANTGELFF.

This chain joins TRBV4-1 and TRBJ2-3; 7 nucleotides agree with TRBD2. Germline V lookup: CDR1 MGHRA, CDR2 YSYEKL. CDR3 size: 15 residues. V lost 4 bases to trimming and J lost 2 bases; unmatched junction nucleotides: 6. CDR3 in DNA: TGCGCCAGCAGCCTAGGGGCGGGGGACACAGATACGCAGTATTTT. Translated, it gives CASSLGAGDTDTQYF.

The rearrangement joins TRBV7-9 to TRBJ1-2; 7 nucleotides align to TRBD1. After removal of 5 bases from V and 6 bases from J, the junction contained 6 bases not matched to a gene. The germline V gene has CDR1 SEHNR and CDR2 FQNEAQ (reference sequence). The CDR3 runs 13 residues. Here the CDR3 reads CASSRQGAHGYTF. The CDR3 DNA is TGTGCCAGCAGCCGACAGGGTGCCCATGGCTACACCTTC.

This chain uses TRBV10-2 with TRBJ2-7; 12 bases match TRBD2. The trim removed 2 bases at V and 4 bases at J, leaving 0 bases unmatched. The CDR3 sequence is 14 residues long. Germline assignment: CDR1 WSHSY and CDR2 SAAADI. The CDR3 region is CASSETSGRYEQYF. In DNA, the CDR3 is TGCGCCAGCAGTGAGACTAGCGGGAGGTACGAGCAGTACTTC.

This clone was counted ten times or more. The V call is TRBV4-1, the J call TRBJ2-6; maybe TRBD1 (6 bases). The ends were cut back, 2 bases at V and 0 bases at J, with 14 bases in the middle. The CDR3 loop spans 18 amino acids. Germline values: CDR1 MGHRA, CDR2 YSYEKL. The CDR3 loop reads CASSQSQGISSGANVLTF. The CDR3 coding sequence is TGCGCCAGCAGCCAATCTCAGGGGATTAGCTCTGGGGCCAACGTCCTGACTTTC.

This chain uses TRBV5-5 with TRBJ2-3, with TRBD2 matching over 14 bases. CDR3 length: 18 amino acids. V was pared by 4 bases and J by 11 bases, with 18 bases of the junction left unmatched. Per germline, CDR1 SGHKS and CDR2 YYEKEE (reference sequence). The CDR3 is CASSTGTSGSYGDVRQYF. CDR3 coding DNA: TGTGCCAGCAGCACCGGGACTAGCGGGAGTTACGGGGACGTAAGGCAGTATTTT.

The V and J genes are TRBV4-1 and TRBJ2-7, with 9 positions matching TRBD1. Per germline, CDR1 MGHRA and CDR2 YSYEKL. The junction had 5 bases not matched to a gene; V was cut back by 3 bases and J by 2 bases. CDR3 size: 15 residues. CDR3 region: CASSHRQGGTYEQYF. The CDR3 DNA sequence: TGCGCCAGCAGCCATCGACAGGGGGGCACCTACGAGCAGTACTTC.

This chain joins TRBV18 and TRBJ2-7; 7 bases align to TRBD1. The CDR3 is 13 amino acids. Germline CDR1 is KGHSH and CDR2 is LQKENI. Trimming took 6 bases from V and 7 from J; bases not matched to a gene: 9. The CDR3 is CASSYRDSLEQYV. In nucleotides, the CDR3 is TGTGCCAGCTCTTACCGGGACAGCCTTGAGCAGTACGTC.

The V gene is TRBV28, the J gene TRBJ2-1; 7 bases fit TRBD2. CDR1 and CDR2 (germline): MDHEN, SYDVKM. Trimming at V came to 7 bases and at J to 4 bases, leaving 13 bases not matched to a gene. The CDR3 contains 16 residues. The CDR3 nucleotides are TGTGCCAGCACCGAGGTAGCGGGTGGGTTTTACAATGAGCAGTTCTTC. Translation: CASTEVAGGFYNEQFF. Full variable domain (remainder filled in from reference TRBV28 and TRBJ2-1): DVKVTQSSRYLVKRTGEKVFLECVQDMDHENMFWYRQDPGLGLRLIYFSYDVKMKEKGDIPEGYSVSREKKERFSLILESASTNQTSMYLCASTEVAGGFYNEQFFGPGTRLTVL.

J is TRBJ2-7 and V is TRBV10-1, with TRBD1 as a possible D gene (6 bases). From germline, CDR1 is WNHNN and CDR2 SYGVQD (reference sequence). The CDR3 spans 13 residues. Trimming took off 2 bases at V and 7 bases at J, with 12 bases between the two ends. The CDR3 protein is CASSEDRPREQYF. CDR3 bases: TGCGCCAGCAGTGAGGACAGGCCGAGGGAGCAGTACTTC.

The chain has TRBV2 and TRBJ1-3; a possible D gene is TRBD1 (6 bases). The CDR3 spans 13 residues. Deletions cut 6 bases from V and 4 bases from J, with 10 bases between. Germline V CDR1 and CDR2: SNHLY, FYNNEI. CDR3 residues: CASSPDRGNTIYF. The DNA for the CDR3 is TGTGCCAGCAGCCCAGACAGGGGAAACACCATATATTTT. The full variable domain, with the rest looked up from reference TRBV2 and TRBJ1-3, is EPEVTQTPSHQVTQMGQEVILRCVPISNHLYFYWYRQILGQKVEFLVSFYNNEISEKSEIFDDQFSVERPDGSNFTLKIRSTKLEDSAMYFCASSPDRGNTIYFGEGSWLTVV.

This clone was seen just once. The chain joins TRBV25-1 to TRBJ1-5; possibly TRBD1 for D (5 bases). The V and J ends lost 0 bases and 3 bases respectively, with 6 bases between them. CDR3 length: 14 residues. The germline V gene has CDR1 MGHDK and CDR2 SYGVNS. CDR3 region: CASSEYRVNQPQHF. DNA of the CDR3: TGTGCCAGCAGTGAATACAGGGTCAATCAGCCCCAGCATTTT.

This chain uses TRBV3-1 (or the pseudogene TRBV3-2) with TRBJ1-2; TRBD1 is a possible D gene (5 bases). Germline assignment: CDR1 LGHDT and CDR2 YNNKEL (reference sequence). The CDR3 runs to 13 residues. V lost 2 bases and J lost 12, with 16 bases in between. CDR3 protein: CASSQFAGWGHTF. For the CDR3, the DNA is TGTGCCAGCAGCCAATTTGCTGGGTGGGGCCACACCTTC.

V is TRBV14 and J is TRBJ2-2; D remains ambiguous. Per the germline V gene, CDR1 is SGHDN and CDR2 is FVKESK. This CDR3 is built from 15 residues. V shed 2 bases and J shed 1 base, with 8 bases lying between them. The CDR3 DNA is TGTGCCAGCAGCCAATTTCAGTTGAACACCGGGGAGCTGTTTTTT. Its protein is CASSQFQLNTGELFF.

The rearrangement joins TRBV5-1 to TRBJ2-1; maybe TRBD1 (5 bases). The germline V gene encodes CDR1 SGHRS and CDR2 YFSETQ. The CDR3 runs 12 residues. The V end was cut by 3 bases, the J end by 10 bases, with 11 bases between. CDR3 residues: CASSSQGWEQFF. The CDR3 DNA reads TGCGCCAGCAGCTCCCAGGGTTGGGAGCAGTTCTTC.

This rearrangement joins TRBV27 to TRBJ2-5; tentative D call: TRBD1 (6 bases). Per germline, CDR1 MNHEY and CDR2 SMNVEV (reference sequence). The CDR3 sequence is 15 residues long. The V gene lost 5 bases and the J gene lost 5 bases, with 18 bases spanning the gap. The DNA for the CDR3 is TGTGCCAGCAGTCCAAGGCACAGGGTAGGGGAGACCCAGTACTTC. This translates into CASSPRHRVGETQYF.

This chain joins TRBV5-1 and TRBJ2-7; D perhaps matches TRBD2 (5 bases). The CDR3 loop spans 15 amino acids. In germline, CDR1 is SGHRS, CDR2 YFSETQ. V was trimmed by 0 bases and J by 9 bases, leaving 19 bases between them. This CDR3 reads CASSLDAGRLDRQYF. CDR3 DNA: TGCGCCAGCAGCTTGGATGCGGGCCGGTTGGATAGGCAGTACTTC. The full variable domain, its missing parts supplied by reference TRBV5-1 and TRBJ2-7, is KAGVTQTPRYLIKTRGQQVTLSCSPISGHRSVSWYQQTPGQGLQFLFEYFSETQRNKGNFPGRFSGRQFSNSRSEMNVSTLELGDSALYLCASSLDAGRLDRQYFGPGTRLTVT.

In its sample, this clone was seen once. CDR3 residues: CAIHTREGANVLTF. CDR3 nucleotides: TGTGCCATCCATACCCGGGAGGGGGCCAACGTCCTGACTTTC. The chain uses TRBV10-3 and TRBJ2-6; a possible D gene is TRBD2 (6 bases). The CDR3 has 14 amino acids. From germline, CDR1 is ENHRY and CDR2 SYGVKD. Trimming removed 8 bases from V and 4 bases from J, with 12 bases in between.

The CDR3, as DNA: TGTGCCAGCAGCCCCCCCGCGGGACTCTCAGAACTCCACTATGGCTACACCTTC. This codes for CASSPPAGLSELHYGYTF. The J gene is TRBJ1-2, the V gene TRBV7-2, with D maybe TRBD1 (5 bases). The CDR3 covers 18 residues. Between the trimmed V and J ends, which lost 5 bases and 3 bases, there was a span of 25 bases. The germline V gene has CDR1 SGHTA and CDR2 FQGNSA.

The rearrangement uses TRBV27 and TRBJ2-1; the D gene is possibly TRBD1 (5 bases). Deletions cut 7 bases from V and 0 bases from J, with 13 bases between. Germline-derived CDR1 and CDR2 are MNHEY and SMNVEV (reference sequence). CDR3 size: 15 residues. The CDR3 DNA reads TGTGCCAGCACTCCTTGGACAAACTCCTACAATGAGCAGTTCTTC. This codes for CASTPWTNSYNEQFF.

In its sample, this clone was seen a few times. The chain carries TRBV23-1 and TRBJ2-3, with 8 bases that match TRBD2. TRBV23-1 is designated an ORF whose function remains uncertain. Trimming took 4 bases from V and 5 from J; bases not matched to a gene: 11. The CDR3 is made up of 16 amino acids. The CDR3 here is CASSPWTSCSEDTQYF. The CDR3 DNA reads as TGCGCCAGCAGTCCTTGGACTAGCTGTTCGGAAGATACGCAGTATTTT.

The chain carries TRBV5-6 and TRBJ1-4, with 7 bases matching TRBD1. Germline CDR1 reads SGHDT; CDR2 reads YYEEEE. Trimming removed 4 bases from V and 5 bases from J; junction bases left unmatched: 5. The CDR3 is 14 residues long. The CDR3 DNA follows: TGTGCCAGCAGCGACGGACAGGTGAATGAAAAACTGTTTTTT. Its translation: CASSDGQVNEKLFF.